This TCR beta chain was sequenced during a study of vaccination effects on CD4 cells after COVID-19. Profiling relied on immunoSEQ multiplex PCR, and the TCRdb table lists in-frame clones only, not all of them. The table shows under 55,000 clones, with approximately 70% occurring only once. Germline lookup yields CDR1 SNHLY and CDR2 FYNNEI. The CDR3 has 13 residues. The trim removed 10 bases at V and 10 bases at J, leaving 11 bases unmatched. As to this clone: What it binds is unknown.

Once cultured for 10 days, the cells underwent separation to obtain CD4+ T cells. BNT162b2 vaccine or mRNA-1273 vaccine was given to participants in two doses. The sample consisted of CD4+ T cells from PBMCs cultured without peptide, taken after COVID-19 vaccination. V gene TRBV2 combines with J gene TRBJ2-1; 9 bases are shared with TRBD2. This receptor was obtained from a human donor who received a COVID-19 vaccine. The CDR3 nucleotides are TGTGCCACAGGACTAGCGAGAGAAGGGGAGCAGTTCTTC. Protein sequence: CATGLAREGEQFF.